Only a few counts were recorded for the clone carrying this T cell receptor beta chain. The target antigen is unknown. This sample was included in a study of T-cell memory formation after mild COVID-19. Findings and caveats of the study: Clones shrinking from day 15 to 85 showed even CD4/CD8 mixes; later expanders tilted CD4+.

TCRdb re-called the 5' RACE reads with MiXCR, one entry per CDR3 protein. The repertoire holds about 560,000 distinct CDR3 sequences, approximately 15% seen once, with about 7.5% in the top ten. The germline V gene has CDR1 SGHRS and CDR2 YFSETQ. With 3 bases removed from V and 0 bases from J, the gap between germline ends came to 11 bases. The CDR3 totals 15 residues. This chain connects TRBV5-1 to TRBJ2-3, with unresolved D. This receptor was obtained from an adult woman who had mild COVID-19 (a few samples of this study predate the infection). Cell type and time point are not known. Source material: PBMCs or a T cell subset sorted from them (not recorded which). CDR3 sequence reads: CASSWATTSTDTQYF. CDR3 DNA sequence: TGCGCCAGCAGCTGGGCCACCACTAGCACAGATACGCAGTATTTT.